What follows are 26 T cell receptor beta chains derived from one specimen sequenced in a study of radiotherapy plus CTLA-4 blockade in lung cancer. The table came from immunoSEQ multiplex PCR; TCRdb's copy has only in-frame clones and leaves some out. The sample has roughly 73,000 clones, around 90% seen once; the top ten hold 35% to 45%. Sequencing was performed on peripheral blood, taken from a patient treated with radiotherapy plus ipilimumab. These receptors were collected from a human donor with non-small cell lung cancer that progressed on radiotherapy plus ipilimumab.

J is TRBJ2-7 and V is TRBV6-5, with 8 bases that match TRBD2. Unmatched junction bases numbered 4, after V lost 0 bases and J lost 3 bases. The CDR3 is made up of 15 amino acids. Germline CDR1 and CDR2: MNHEY and SVGAGI. Written as DNA, the CDR3 is TGTGCCAGCAGTTACTCATCTAGCGGGCGCTACGAGCAGTACTTC. This translates into CASSYSSSGRYEQYF.

The CDR3 DNA sequence: TGTGCCAGCAGCCCCGTTCAGGGGGCTGAGCAGTTCTTC. The encoded protein is CASSPVQGAEQFF. This chain links TRBV11-3 with TRBJ2-1, with TRBD1 matching 8 bases. V gave up 5 bases and J gave up 9 bases; unmatched junction bases: 6. This CDR3 has 13 amino acids. The germline gives CDR1 SGHNT, CDR2 YENEEA.

This chain joins TRBV10-1 and TRBJ1-3; TRBD1 is a possible D gene (5 bases). From germline, CDR1 is WNHNN and CDR2 SYGVQD (reference sequence). This CDR3 comprises 16 residues. Trimming shortened V by 6 bases and J by 0 bases, and 15 bases separated the two germline ends. Written as DNA, the CDR3 is TGCGCCAGCAGCTCTGGGACTCCCGGCTCTGGAAACACCATATATTTT. Amino acids: CASSSGTPGSGNTIYF.

This sequence joins TRBV12-5 and TRBJ2-7; 9 bases are shared with TRBD1. Germline-derived CDR1 and CDR2 are LGHNT and FRNRAP. This CDR3 is 17 amino acids long. V gave up 2 bases and J gave up 2 bases; unmatched junction bases: 10. For the CDR3, the DNA is TGTGCTAGTGGTTTGCCCCGGGACAGGGAGCCGACCTACGAGCAGTACGTC. Amino acids: CASGLPRDREPTYEQYV.

The rearrangement uses TRBV5-1 and TRBJ2-3; tentatively, D is TRBD1 (5 bases). Germline CDR1 SGHRS, CDR2 YFSETQ. V lost 0 bases and J 2 bases, leaving 16 bases between the germline ends. The CDR3 covers 17 residues. The CDR3 coding sequence is TGCGCCAGCAGCTTGGAGGGGCATAGACTCACCACAGATACGCAGTATTTT. Protein sequence: CASSLEGHRLTTDTQYF.

The rearrangement joins TRBV7-2 to TRBJ2-7; D is possibly TRBD1 (6 bases). Trimming pared 0 bases from V and 4 bases from J, leaving 10 bases between. CDR3 size: 14 residues. The V gene's germline CDR1 is SGHTA and CDR2 FQGNSA. The CDR3 spells CASSLAGGRYEQYF. Written as DNA, the CDR3 is TGTGCCAGCAGCTTAGCAGGGGGACGATACGAGCAGTACTTC.

This chain connects TRBV9 to TRBJ2-1, with 8 bases matching TRBD2. The V segment lost 0 bases and the J segment 4 bases; nucleotides outside the gene matches: 6. The CDR3 is made up of 16 amino acids. The germline CDR1 and CDR2 sequences are SGDLS and YYNGEE. The CDR3 sequence: CASSVGDSGRYNEQFF. The CDR3 DNA reads as TGTGCCAGCAGCGTAGGAGACAGCGGGAGATACAATGAGCAGTTCTTC.

This chain uses TRBV18 with TRBJ1-5; D call uncertain. The CDR3 extends over 12 amino acids. Germline loops: CDR1 KGHSH, CDR2 LQKENI. Trimming took 4 bases from V and 1 from J, leaving 2 bases between them. CDR3 bases: TGTGCCAGCTCACAGAGCAATCAGCCCCAGCATTTT. It is translated as CASSQSNQPQHF.

The J gene is TRBJ1-4, the V gene TRBV28; 7 bases fit TRBD1. V dropped 4 bases and J dropped 6; count of bases not matched to a gene: 5. The CDR3 length is 14 residues. Per the germline V gene, CDR1 is MDHEN and CDR2 is SYDVKM. CDR3 protein: CASSSQGGDEKLFF. The CDR3 nucleotides are TGTGCCAGCAGTTCCCAGGGGGGAGATGAAAAACTGTTTTTT.

This clone was recorded a few times. The rearrangement uses TRBV28 and TRBJ2-3, with 7 bases fitting TRBD2. Trimming at V came to 4 bases and at J to 8 bases, leaving 9 bases not matched to a gene. This CDR3 has 14 amino acids. CDR1 and CDR2 (germline): MDHEN, SYDVKM. CDR3 protein: CASSSLAGEGTQYF. The CDR3 DNA reads TGTGCCAGCAGTTCCCTCGCGGGAGAGGGTACGCAGTATTTT.

This clone was seen only once. The V gene is TRBV18, the J gene TRBJ2-2; either TRBD1 or TRBD2 may supply D (5 bases each). Germline V gene data show CDR1 as KGHSH and CDR2 as LQKENI. The CDR3 sequence is 15 residues long. Trimming pared 6 bases from V and 5 bases from J, leaving 16 bases between. CDR3 loop: CASSWTREGTGELFF. The DNA for the CDR3 is TGTGCCAGCTCGTGGACACGCGAGGGAACCGGGGAGCTGTTTTTT.

The chain couples TRBV9 to TRBJ1-2, with D possibly matching TRBD1 (6 bases). Germline-derived CDR1 and CDR2 are SGDLS and YYNGEE. The V gene lost 0 bases and the J gene lost 3 bases, with 6 bases spanning the gap. The CDR3 covers 13 residues. CDR3 protein: CASSVAGDYGYTF. Written as DNA, the CDR3 is TGTGCCAGCAGCGTAGCAGGGGACTATGGCTACACCTTC.

The chain's CDR3 is CALPVYEQYF. The CDR3 DNA is TGTGCCTTGCCTGTCTACGAGCAGTACTTC. The chain couples TRBV5-4 to TRBJ2-7; no firm D call. The CDR3 sequence is 10 residues long. Trimming took 10 bases from V and 3 from J, leaving 8 bases between them. CDR1 and CDR2 (germline): SGHNT, YYREEE (reference sequence).

CDR3 sequence reads: CASSGPRDRGFYEQYV. CDR3 coding DNA: TGTGCCAGCAGTGGACCCCGGGACAGGGGGTTCTACGAGCAGTACGTC. V is TRBV6-1 and J is TRBJ2-7, with 11 nucleotides matching TRBD1. Trimming took 4 bases from V and 3 from J; bases not matched to a gene: 8. Germline lookup yields CDR1 MNHNS and CDR2 SASEGT. The CDR3 consists of 16 residues.

The J gene is TRBJ1-3, the V gene TRBV30; TRBD1 agrees at 7 bases. The germline gives CDR1 GTSNPN, CDR2 SVGIG (reference sequence). CDR3 size: 11 residues. The V gene end was trimmed by 2 bases and the J gene end by 8 bases; junction bases not matched to a gene: 0. The CDR3: CAWSTGDTIYF. As DNA, the CDR3 is TGTGCCTGGAGTACAGGGGACACCATATATTTT.

The V call is TRBV2, the J call TRBJ1-5; a weak D match, TRBD1 (6 bases). Germline V CDR1 and CDR2: SNHLY, FYNNEI. Trimming pared 8 bases from V and 6 bases from J, leaving 14 bases between. CDR3 length: 13 amino acids. CDR3 in DNA: TGTGCCAGCGGACAGAGTTGGGGTCAGCCCCAGCATTTT. Amino acid sequence: CASGQSWGQPQHF.

This rearrangement joins TRBV5-6 to TRBJ2-3; 7 nucleotides line up with TRBD2. Trimming cost V 2 bases and J 0 bases; bases outside gene matches: 6. The germline CDR1 and CDR2 sequences are SGHDT and YYEEEE. This CDR3 is 16 amino acids long. The DNA for the CDR3 is TGTGCCAGCAGCTTCGGGGCGGGGGTTAGCACAGATACGCAGTATTTT. Protein: CASSFGAGVSTDTQYF.

In this sample, this clone turned up once. The V call is TRBV4-1, the J call TRBJ2-7; D gene uncertain. Looked up from germline, CDR1 is MGHRA and CDR2 is YSYEKL. The CDR3 has 13 amino acids. V was cut by 3 bases and J by 4 bases, with 10 bases left in between. The CDR3 sequence is CASSHKMGYEQYV. As DNA, the CDR3 is TGCGCCAGCAGCCACAAAATGGGGTACGAGCAGTACGTC.

This clone was detected only once. V gene TRBV4-1 combines with J gene TRBJ2-3; 9 bases are a match to TRBD1. The CDR3 covers 15 residues. The germline CDR1 and CDR2 sequences are MGHRA and YSYEKL. The ends lost 0 bases at V and 7 bases at J; junction bases unmatched: 5. The CDR3 here is CASSQDRGTGNTQYF. CDR3 coding DNA: TGCGCCAGCAGCCAAGATCGCGGGACAGGGAATACGCAGTATTTT.

V usage is TRBV28 and J usage is TRBJ1-2, with D unresolved. V lost 3 bases to trimming and J lost 0 bases, with 8 bases between them. CDR1 and CDR2 (germline): MDHEN, SYDVKM. There are 14 residues in the CDR3. In nucleotides, the CDR3 is TGTGCCAGCAGTTTTCAAGTTTCTAACTATGGCTACACCTTC. Translating it yields CASSFQVSNYGYTF.

The chain links TRBV5-1 to TRBJ2-3, with D unclear. Per the germline V gene, CDR1 is SGHRS and CDR2 is YFSETQ. V was trimmed by 2 bases and J by 6 bases, leaving 19 bases between them. The CDR3 has 16 amino acids. The DNA of the CDR3 is TGCGCCAGCAGCTTTGGGCGCCCTACCGGTCCGGATACGCAGTATTTT. This codes for CASSFGRPTGPDTQYF.

This clone was seen a few times. This chain joins TRBV15 and TRBJ2-7; 11 bases are shared with TRBD2. Germline V CDR1 and CDR2: LNHNV, YYDKDF (reference sequence). The CDR3 length is 17 residues. V lost 2 bases to trimming and J lost 1 base; unmatched junction nucleotides: 7. Here the CDR3 DNA reads TGTGCCACCAGCAGACGCGAAACTAGCGGGAGTTCCTACGAGCAGTACTTC. As protein: CATSRRETSGSSYEQYF. Full variable domain (rest looked up from reference TRBV15 and TRBJ2-7): DAMVIQNPRYQVTQFGKPVTLSCSQTLNHNVMYWYQQKSSQAPKLLFHYYDKDFNNEADTPDNFQSRRPNTSFCFLDIRSPGLGDTAMYLCATSRRETSGSSYEQYFGPGTRLTVT.

V and J are TRBV28 and TRBJ2-1, with D possibly matching TRBD1 (6 bases). CDR3 length: 16 amino acids. Germline assignment: CDR1 MDHEN and CDR2 SYDVKM. V shed 5 bases and J shed 1 base, with 15 bases lying between them. The CDR3 loop is CASSPPSGTSYNEQFF. The CDR3 DNA reads TGTGCCAGCAGTCCCCCCTCCGGGACATCCTACAATGAGCAGTTCTTC. Full variable domain (missing parts from reference TRBV28 and TRBJ2-1): DVKVTQSSRYLVKRTGEKVFLECVQDMDHENMFWYRQDPGLGLRLIYFSYDVKMKEKGDIPEGYSVSREKKERFSLILESASTNQTSMYLCASSPPSGTSYNEQFFGPGTRLTVL.

The V and J genes are TRBV18 and TRBJ2-7, with D uncertain. V dropped 2 bases and J dropped 5 bases, with 4 bases sitting between them. Germline V gene data show CDR1 as KGHSH and CDR2 as LQKENI. The CDR3 runs to 11 residues. The CDR3 DNA is TGTGCCAGCTCACCATCGAACGAGCAGTACTTC. This gives the protein CASSPSNEQYF.

This chain connects TRBV6-4 to TRBJ2-1, with TRBD2 matching over 9 bases. Germline CDR1 reads MRHNA; CDR2 reads SNTAGT. The CDR3 runs to 15 residues. V shed 3 bases and J 2 bases; nucleotides not matched to a gene: 2. The CDR3 DNA is TGTGCCAGCAGTGAATCTAGCGGGGCCTACAATGAGCAGTTCTTC. Translated: CASSESSGAYNEQFF.

The chain couples TRBV25-1 to TRBJ1-3, with 7 bases lining up with TRBD1. The junction had 7 bases not matched to a gene; V was cut back by 6 bases and J by 5 bases. Germline-derived CDR1 and CDR2 are MGHDK and SYGVNS. The CDR3 sequence is 14 residues long. The CDR3 DNA sequence: TGTGCCAGCAGCATACAGGGGTCCAGAAACACCATATATTTT. Protein sequence: CASSIQGSRNTIYF. The full variable domain, completed using reference TRBV25-1 and TRBJ1-3, is EADIYQTPRYLVIGTGKKITLECSQTMGHDKMYWYQQDPGMELHLIHYSYGVNSTEKGDLSSESTVSRIRTEHFPLTLESARPSHTSQYLCASSIQGSRNTIYFGEGSWLTVV.